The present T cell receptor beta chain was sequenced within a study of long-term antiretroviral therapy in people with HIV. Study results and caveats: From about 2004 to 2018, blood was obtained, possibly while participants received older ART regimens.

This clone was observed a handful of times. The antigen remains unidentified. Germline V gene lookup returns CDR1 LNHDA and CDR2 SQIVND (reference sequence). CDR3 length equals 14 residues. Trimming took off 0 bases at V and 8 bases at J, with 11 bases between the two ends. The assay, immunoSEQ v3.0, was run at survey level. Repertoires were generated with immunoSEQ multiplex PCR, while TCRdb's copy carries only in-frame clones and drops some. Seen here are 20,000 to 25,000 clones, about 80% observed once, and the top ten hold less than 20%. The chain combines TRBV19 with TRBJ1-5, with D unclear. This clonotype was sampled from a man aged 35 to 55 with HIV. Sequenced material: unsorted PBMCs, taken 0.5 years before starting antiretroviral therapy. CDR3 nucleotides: TGTGCCAGTAGTATAGATCATGAGATGGAGCCCCAGCATTTT. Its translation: CASSIDHEMEPQHF.